What follows is one TCR beta chain and its context. V dropped 6 bases and J dropped 2 bases, with 12 bases sitting between them. The CDR3 has 14 amino acids. CDR1 and CDR2 from the germline V gene are SEHNR and FQNEAQ (reference sequence). This specimen belongs to a study of T cell clones after liver transplantation. Looking at the study overall: Until 12-24 months post-transplant, subjects got standard immunosuppression and no induction.

Some clones are missing from TCRdb's copy, which holds only in-frame ones; the method was immunoSEQ multiplex PCR. The sample lists roughly 16,000 clones, 80% occurring once. This clonotype originated in a human patient who received a liver transplant. The graft donor may be the source of some T cells. The sequenced sample was CD8+ T cells from blood, obtained 48 months after liver transplant. V is TRBV7-9 and J is TRBJ2-3, with D unresolved. CDR3 sequence (DNA): TGTGCCAGCAGAGGCCCCCCTTCCACAGATACGCAGTATTTT. It encodes CASRGPPSTDTQYF.